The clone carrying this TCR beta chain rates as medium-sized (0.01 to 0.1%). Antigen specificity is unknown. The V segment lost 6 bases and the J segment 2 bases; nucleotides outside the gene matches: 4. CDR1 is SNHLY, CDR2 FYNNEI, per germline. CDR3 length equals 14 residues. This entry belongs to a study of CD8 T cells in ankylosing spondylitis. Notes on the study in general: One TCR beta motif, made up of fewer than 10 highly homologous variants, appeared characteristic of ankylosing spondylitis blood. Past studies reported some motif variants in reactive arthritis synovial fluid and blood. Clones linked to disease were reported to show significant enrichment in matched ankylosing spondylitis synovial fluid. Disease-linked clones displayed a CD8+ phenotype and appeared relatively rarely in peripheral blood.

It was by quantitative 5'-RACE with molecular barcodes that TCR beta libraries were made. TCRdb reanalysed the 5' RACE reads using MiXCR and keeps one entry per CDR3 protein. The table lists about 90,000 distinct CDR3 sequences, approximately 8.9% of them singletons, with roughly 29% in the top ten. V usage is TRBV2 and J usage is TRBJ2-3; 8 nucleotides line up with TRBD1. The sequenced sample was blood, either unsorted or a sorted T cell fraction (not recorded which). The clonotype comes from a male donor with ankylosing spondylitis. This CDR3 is CASRWTGNTDTQYF. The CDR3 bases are TGTGCCAGCAGATGGACAGGGAACACAGATACGCAGTATTTT. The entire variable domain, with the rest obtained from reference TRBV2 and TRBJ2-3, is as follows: EPEVTQTPSHQVTQMGQEVILRCVPISNHLYFYWYRQILGQKVEFLVSFYNNEISEKSEIFDDQFSVERPDGSNFTLKIRSTKLEDSAMYFCASRWTGNTDTQYFGPGTRLTVL.